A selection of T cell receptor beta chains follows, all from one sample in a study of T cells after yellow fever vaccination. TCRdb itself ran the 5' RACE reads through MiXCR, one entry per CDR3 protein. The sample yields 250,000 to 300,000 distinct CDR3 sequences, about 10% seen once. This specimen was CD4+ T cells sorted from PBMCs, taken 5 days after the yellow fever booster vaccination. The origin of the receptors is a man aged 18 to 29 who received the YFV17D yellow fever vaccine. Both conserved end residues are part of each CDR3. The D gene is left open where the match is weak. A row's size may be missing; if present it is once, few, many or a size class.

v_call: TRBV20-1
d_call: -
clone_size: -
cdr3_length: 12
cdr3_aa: CSAYRGGSEQFF

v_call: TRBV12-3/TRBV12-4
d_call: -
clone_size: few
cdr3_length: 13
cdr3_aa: CASSLQQIYGYTF

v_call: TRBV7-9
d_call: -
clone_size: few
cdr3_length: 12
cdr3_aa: CASSFIQGGAFF

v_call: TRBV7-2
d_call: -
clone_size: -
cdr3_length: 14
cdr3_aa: CASSPGTRGSAQYF

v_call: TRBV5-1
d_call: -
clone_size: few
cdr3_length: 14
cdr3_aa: CASSVSTLNTEAFF

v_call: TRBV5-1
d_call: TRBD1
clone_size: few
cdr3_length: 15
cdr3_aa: CASSMTGGFLETQYF

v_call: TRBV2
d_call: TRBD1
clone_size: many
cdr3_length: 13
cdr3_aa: CASSATGSQPQHF

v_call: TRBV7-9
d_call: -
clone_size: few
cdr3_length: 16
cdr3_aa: CASSPGGLAVYNEQFF

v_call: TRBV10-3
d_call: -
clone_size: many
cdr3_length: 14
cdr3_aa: CASKGPEGAETQYF

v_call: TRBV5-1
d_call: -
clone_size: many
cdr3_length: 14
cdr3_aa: CASSLVQSNYGYTF

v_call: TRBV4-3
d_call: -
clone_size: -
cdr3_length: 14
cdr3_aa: CASSQEPGTDTQYF

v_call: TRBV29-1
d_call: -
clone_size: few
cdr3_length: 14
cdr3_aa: CSVEEEEGLYGYTF

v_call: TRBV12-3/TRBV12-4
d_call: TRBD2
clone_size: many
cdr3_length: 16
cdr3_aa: CASSPLAGGYSNEQFF

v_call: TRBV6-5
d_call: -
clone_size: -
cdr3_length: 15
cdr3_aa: CASSYWTVGTGELFF

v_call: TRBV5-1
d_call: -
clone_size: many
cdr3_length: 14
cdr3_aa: CASSLEGSQETQYF

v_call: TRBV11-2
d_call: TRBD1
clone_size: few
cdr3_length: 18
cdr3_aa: CASSAIRGDRGHTGELFF

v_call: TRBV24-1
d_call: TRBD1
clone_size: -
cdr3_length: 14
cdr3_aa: CATSEGQGYNEQFF

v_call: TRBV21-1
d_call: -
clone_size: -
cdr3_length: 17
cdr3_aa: CASSKQSSGGVCNEQFF

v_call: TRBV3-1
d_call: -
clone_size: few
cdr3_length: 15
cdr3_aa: CASSQDGLQLETQYF

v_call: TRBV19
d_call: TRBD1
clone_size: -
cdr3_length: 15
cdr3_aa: CASSTDRAGTDTQYF

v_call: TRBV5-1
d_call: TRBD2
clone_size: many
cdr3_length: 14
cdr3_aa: CASSLLAGADTQYF